One and the same sample provided the 15 T cell receptor beta chains below, sequenced in a study of OX40 agonist ivuxolimab in advanced cancers. Profiled with immunoSEQ multiplex PCR; TCRdb holds only in-frame clones, not every one. The sample records approximately 70,000 clones, about 93% being singletons. This specimen consisted of CD4+ or CD8+ T cells sorted from blood, obtained in a trial of the OX40 agonist ivuxolimab. The receptor set was obtained from an adult with an advanced solid tumor such as melanoma, head and neck, liver or kidney cancer.

This chain connects TRBV11-3 to TRBJ2-3; 7 bases match TRBD1. After removal of 5 bases from V and 4 bases from J, the junction contained 9 bases not matched to a gene. CDR3 length: 15 amino acids. The germline V gene has CDR1 SGHNT and CDR2 YENEEA. CDR3 in amino acids: CASSPVRGPPDTQYF. Written as DNA, the CDR3 is TGTGCCAGCAGCCCCGTAAGGGGGCCCCCAGATACGCAGTATTTT.

The table lists this clone with a count of one. The CDR3 DNA reads as TGTGCCAGCAGTTTATTGGGCGAGGGGCTTAACTATGGCTACACCTTC. Protein: CASSLLGEGLNYGYTF. The chain links TRBV27 to TRBJ1-2, with D tentatively TRBD1 (5 bases). This CDR3 contains 16 residues. CDR1 is MNHEY and CDR2 is SMNVEV in the germline V gene (reference sequence). Trimming took 1 base from V and 1 from J, leaving 13 bases between them.

This sequence joins TRBV5-5 and TRBJ2-3, with D unresolved. The CDR3 has 10 amino acids. Looked up from germline, CDR1 is SGHKS and CDR2 is YYEKEE (reference sequence). V was pared by 0 bases and J by 10 bases, with 3 bases between. CDR3 sequence (DNA): TGTGCCAGCAGCTTGGATCCGCAGTATTTT. This codes for CASSLDPQYF.

The gene calls are TRBV28 and TRBJ1-4; the D gene is possibly TRBD1 (6 bases). The CDR3 has 15 residues. Trimming shortened V by 5 bases and J by 8 bases, and 18 bases separated the two germline ends. Per germline, CDR1 MDHEN and CDR2 SYDVKM. The CDR3 coding sequence is TGTGCCAGCAGTGATGCAGGGGATGAGTTAGAAAAACTGTTTTTT. Protein: CASSDAGDELEKLFF.

The rearrangement uses TRBV28 and TRBJ1-1, with a possible D match to TRBD1 (5 bases). V was cut by 6 bases and J by 5 bases, with 10 bases left in between. The CDR3 has 12 amino acids. Germline V CDR1 and CDR2: MDHEN, SYDVKM. The CDR3 is CASSPWGTEAFF. The CDR3 nucleotides read TGTGCCAGCAGCCCTTGGGGGACTGAAGCTTTCTTT.

The chain joins TRBV19 to TRBJ2-7; 9 positions match TRBD1. V lost 5 bases to trimming and J lost 3 bases; unmatched junction nucleotides: 8. Germline CDR1 LNHDA, CDR2 SQIVND (reference sequence). This CDR3 region has 15 residues. CDR3 DNA sequence: TGTGCCAGTAGTCCTGGGACAGGGACAGTCTACGAGCAGTACTTC. This encodes CASSPGTGTVYEQYF.

This chain connects TRBV5-6 to TRBJ2-1, with a possible D match to TRBD2 (5 bases). This CDR3 region has 12 residues. Germline assignment: CDR1 SGHDT and CDR2 YYEEEE. V lost 0 bases, J lost 10 bases, and 8 bases lay in between. The CDR3 spells CASSLERVEQFF. Written as DNA, the CDR3 is TGTGCCAGCAGCTTGGAGAGGGTGGAGCAGTTCTTC. The full variable domain, in which reference TRBV5-6 and TRBJ2-1 provide the parts outside the CDR3, is DAGVTQSPTHLIKTRGQQVTLRCSPKSGHDTVSWYQQALGQGPQFIFQYYEEEERQRGNFPDRFSGHQFPNYSSELNVNALLLGDSALYLCASSLERVEQFFGPGTRLTVL.

The V gene is TRBV7-6, the J gene TRBJ2-1; unclear D gene. Trimming shortened V by 3 bases and J by 6 bases, and 15 bases separated the two germline ends. The length of the CDR3 is 15 residues. CDR1 is SGHVS and CDR2 is FNYEAQ in the germline V gene. The chain's CDR3 is CASSFTLSGVNEQFF. The CDR3 DNA reads as TGTGCCAGCAGCTTTACCCTCTCTGGGGTCAATGAGCAGTTCTTC.

The CDR3 spells CATSRGAGARMQYF. The CDR3 region has the DNA TGTGCCACCAGCAGAGGAGCAGGGGCTCGTATGCAGTACTTC. V gene TRBV15 combines with J gene TRBJ2-5, with D tentatively TRBD1 (6 bases). In germline, CDR1 is LNHNV, CDR2 YYDKDF (reference sequence). V was clipped by 1 base and J by 11 bases, with 17 bases between them. The length of the CDR3 is 14 residues.

This sequence joins TRBV15 and TRBJ1-2, with TRBD1 as a possible D gene (6 bases). Germline lookup yields CDR1 LNHNV and CDR2 YYDKDF (reference sequence). V gave up 0 bases and J gave up 2 bases, with 10 bases separating them. This CDR3 contains 15 residues. CDR3 bases: TGTGCCACCAGCAGAGATCGGGGGCCCAACTATGGCTACACCTTC. It yields the protein CATSRDRGPNYGYTF.

The chain uses TRBV7-3 and TRBJ2-2; no definite D call. The CDR3 consists of 14 residues. Germline V lookup: CDR1 SGHTA, CDR2 FQGTGA. V was clipped by 5 bases and J by 1 base, with 8 bases between them. CDR3 amino acids: CASSTAGNTGELFF. In nucleotides, the CDR3 is TGTGCCAGCAGCACAGCCGGGAACACCGGGGAGCTGTTTTTT.

This clone was recorded a few times. V usage is TRBV29-1 and J usage is TRBJ1-1; 7 nucleotides match TRBD1. The CDR3 runs 15 residues. V shed 6 bases, J shed 0 bases, and the junction held 10 bases outside the gene matches. CDR1 is SQVTM and CDR2 is ANQGSEA in the germline V gene. The CDR3 coding sequence is TGCAGCGTCAGGGTACCGGGACAGATGAACACTGAAGCTTTCTTT. As protein: CSVRVPGQMNTEAFF.

This clone was seen more than once but under ten times. The chain joins TRBV6-4 to TRBJ2-1; 9 nucleotides line up with TRBD1. The CDR3 runs to 15 residues. Losses at the gene ends were 3 bases for V and 4 bases for J; bases not matched to a gene: 4. The germline gives CDR1 MRHNA, CDR2 SNTAGT. CDR3 sequence reads: CASSETGGGYNEQFF. CDR3 nucleotides: TGTGCCAGCAGTGAGACAGGGGGTGGGTACAATGAGCAGTTCTTC.

The CDR3 sequence is CASSPREPTNTGELFF. CDR3 in DNA: TGCGCCAGCAGCCCACGGGAGCCTACGAACACCGGGGAGCTGTTTTTT. The genes are TRBV5-1 and TRBJ2-2; perhaps TRBD2 as D (6 bases). The germline CDR1 and CDR2 sequences are SGHRS and YFSETQ. The CDR3 has 16 amino acids. The V end lost 4 bases, the J end lost 0 bases, and 13 bases lay between the germline ends. Together with reference TRBV5-1 and TRBJ2-2, the CDR3 gives the full variable domain: KAGVTQTPRYLIKTRGQQVTLSCSPISGHRSVSWYQQTPGQGLQFLFEYFSETQRNKGNFPGRFSGRQFSNSRSEMNVSTLELGDSALYLCASSPREPTNTGELFFGEGSRLTVL.

V gene TRBV7-9 combines with J gene TRBJ2-7, with 10 bases lining up with TRBD1. The CDR3 is made up of 15 amino acids. V shed 6 bases, J shed 0 bases, and the junction held 5 bases outside the gene matches. Germline CDR1 SEHNR, CDR2 FQNEAQ (reference sequence). CDR3 region: CASRVGTGVSYEQYF. Here the CDR3 DNA reads TGTGCCAGCAGGGTTGGGACAGGGGTCTCCTACGAGCAGTACTTC.